A selection of T cell receptor beta chains follows, all from one sample in a study of blood T cells in healthy people across ages. Each CDR3 protein is one row after TCRdb ran MiXCR on the 5' RACE reads. Among 1.5 million or so distinct CDR3 sequences listed, about 40% were seen once. Sample: blood. These receptors came from a young woman in good health. Both conserved end residues are trimmed from each CDR3.

j_call: TRBJ2-4
v_call: TRBV7-2
cdr3_aa: ASSLFSGAKNIQY

j_call: TRBJ2-3
v_call: TRBV20-1
cdr3_aa: SAGSTSRGYDTQY

j_call: TRBJ2-7
v_call: TRBV4-2
cdr3_aa: ASSQAGLASSYEQY

j_call: .
v_call: TRBV6-6
cdr3_aa: ASSPGTREETQY

j_call: TRBJ2-7
v_call: TRBV2
cdr3_aa: ASSRDGQGWHEQY

j_call: TRBJ2-7
v_call: TRBV4-2
cdr3_aa: ASSQRTSNEQY

j_call: TRBJ2-1
v_call: TRBV15
cdr3_aa: ATSRDQRGGNEQF

j_call: TRBJ2-1
v_call: TRBV13
cdr3_aa: ASSREGGDEQF

j_call: TRBJ2-1
v_call: TRBV18
cdr3_aa: ASSPRLAVGDEQF

j_call: TRBJ1-5
v_call: TRBV24-1
cdr3_aa: ATDPGQGNQPQH

j_call: TRBJ1-1
v_call: TRBV6-2/TRBV6-3
cdr3_aa: ASRKAGGRSAF

j_call: TRBJ2-7
v_call: TRBV20-1
cdr3_aa: SASFGAYEQY

j_call: TRBJ2-7
v_call: TRBV9
cdr3_aa: ASSAGGYSYEQY

j_call: TRBJ2-1
v_call: TRBV11-2
cdr3_aa: ASSLGGGTAEGWSYPNEQF

j_call: TRBJ2-7
v_call: TRBV29-1
cdr3_aa: SAATGGGYEQY